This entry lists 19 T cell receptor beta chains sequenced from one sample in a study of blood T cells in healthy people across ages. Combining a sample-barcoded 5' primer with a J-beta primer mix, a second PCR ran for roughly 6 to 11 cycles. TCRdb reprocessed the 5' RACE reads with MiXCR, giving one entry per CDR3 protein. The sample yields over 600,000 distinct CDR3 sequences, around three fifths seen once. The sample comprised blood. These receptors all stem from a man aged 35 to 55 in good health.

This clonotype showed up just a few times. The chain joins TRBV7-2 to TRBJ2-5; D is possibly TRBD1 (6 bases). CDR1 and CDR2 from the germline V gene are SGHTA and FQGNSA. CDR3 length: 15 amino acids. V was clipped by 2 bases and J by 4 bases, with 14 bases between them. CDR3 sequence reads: CASSLRARGGETQYF. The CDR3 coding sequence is TGTGCCAGCAGCTTAAGAGCGAGAGGGGGAGAGACCCAGTACTTC.

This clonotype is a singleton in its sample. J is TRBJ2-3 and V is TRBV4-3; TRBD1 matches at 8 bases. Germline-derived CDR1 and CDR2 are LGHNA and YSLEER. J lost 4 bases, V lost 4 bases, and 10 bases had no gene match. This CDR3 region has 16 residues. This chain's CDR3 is CASSPQGAPSPDTQYF. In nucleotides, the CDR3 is TGCGCCAGCAGCCCTCAGGGGGCTCCATCCCCAGATACGCAGTATTTT.

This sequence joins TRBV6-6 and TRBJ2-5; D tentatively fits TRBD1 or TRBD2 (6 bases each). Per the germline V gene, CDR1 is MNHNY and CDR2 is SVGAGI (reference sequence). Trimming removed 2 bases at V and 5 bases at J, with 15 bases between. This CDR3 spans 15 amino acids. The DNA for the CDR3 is TGTGCCAGCAGTTACACTCCCGGGGGCCGGGAGACCCAGTACTTC. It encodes CASSYTPGGRETQYF.

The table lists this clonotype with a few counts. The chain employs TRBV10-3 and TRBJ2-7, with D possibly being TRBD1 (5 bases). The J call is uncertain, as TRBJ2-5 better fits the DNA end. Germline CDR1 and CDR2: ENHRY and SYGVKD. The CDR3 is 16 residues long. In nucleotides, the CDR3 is TGTGCCATCAGTGCGCTCGGTCAGGGAATGATAGAGACCCAGTACTTC. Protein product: CAISALGQGMIETQYF.

The CDR3 sequence is CASSVAKLFF. The CDR3 DNA follows: TGTGCCAGCAGTGTAGCAAAACTGTTTTTT. The chain is built from TRBV2 and TRBJ1-4; D remains ambiguous. V gave up 4 bases and J gave up 10 bases, with 4 bases separating them. From germline, CDR1 is SNHLY and CDR2 FYNNEI. The length of the CDR3 is 10 residues.

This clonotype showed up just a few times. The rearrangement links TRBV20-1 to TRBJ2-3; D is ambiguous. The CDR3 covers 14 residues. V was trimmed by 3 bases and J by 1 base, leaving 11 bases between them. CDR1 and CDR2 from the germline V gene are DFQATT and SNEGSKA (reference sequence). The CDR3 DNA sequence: TGCAGTGCTAGCACGGACGTCGGCACAGATACGCAGTATTTT. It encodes CSASTDVGTDTQYF.

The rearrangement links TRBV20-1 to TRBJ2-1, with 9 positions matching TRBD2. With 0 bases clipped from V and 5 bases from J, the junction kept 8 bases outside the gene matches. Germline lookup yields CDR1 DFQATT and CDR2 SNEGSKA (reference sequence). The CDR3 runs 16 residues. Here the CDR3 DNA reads TGCAGTGCTAGAGATAGCGGGAGTTTTAGGGACAATGAGCAGTTCTTC. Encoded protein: CSARDSGSFRDNEQFF.

Here the CDR3 DNA reads TGCAGCGTTACAGGGTTAGTGACAGATACGCAGTATTTT. Amino acid sequence: CSVTGLVTDTQYF. The rearrangement joins TRBV29-1 to TRBJ2-3; perhaps TRBD1 as D (6 bases). From germline, CDR1 is SQVTM and CDR2 ANQGSEA. The germline V and J ends were trimmed by 5 bases and 3 bases, with 12 bases remaining between them. The CDR3 runs 13 residues.

The CDR3 nucleotides are TGCAGCGTTCAGGGCAGACCCAACGAGCAGTACTTC. It codes for CSVQGRPNEQYF. V and J are TRBV29-1 and TRBJ2-5, with D perhaps TRBD1 (5 bases). The end of the DNA aligns better with TRBJ2-7, so the J call may be wrong. This CDR3 region has 12 residues. Germline CDR1 is SQVTM and CDR2 is ANQGSEA.

The CDR3 here is CASSYYPNSAAARNQQYF. The CDR3 DNA follows: TGTGCCAGCAGTTACTATCCCAACTCGGCGGCAGCTAGGAATCAGCAGTACTTC. The chain combines TRBV6-5 with TRBJ2-5; no reliable D call. Trimming removed 1 base at V and 11 bases at J, with 29 bases between. Germline CDR1 is MNHEY and CDR2 is SVGAGI. The CDR3 length is 18 residues.

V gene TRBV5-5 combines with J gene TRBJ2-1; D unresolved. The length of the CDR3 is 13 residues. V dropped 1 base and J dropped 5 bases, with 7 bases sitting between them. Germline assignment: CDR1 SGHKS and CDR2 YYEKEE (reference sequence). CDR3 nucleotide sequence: TGTGCCAGCAGCTTGAGTCTCCACAATGAGCAGTTCTTC. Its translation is CASSLSLHNEQFF.

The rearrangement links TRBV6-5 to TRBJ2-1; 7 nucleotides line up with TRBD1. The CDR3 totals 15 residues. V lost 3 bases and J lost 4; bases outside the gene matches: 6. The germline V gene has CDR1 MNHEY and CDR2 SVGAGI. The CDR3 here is CASSYRGPRYNEQFF. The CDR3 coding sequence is TGTGCCAGCAGTTATAGGGGGCCTAGATACAATGAGCAGTTCTTC.

In nucleotides, the CDR3 is TGTGCCAGCAGTTTCAGGGGTTTGTACTATGGCTACACCTTC. Its protein is CASSFRGLYYGYTF. This chain uses TRBV12-3 or TRBV12-4 with TRBJ1-2, with D tentatively TRBD1 (6 bases). This CDR3 region has 14 residues. With 3 bases removed from V and 3 bases from J, the gap between germline ends came to 11 bases.

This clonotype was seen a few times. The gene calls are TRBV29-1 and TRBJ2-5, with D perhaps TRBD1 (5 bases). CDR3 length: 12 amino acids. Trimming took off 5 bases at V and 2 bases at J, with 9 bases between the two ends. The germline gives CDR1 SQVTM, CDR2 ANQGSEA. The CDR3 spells CSVRTTQETQYF. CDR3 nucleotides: TGCAGCGTTCGGACAACACAAGAGACCCAGTACTTC.

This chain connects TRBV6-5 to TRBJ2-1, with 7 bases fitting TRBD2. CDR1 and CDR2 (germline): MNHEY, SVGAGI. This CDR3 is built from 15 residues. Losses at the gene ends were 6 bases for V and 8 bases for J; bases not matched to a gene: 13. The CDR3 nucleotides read TGTGCCAGCAGATCTGGGGCGGGAGAGTGGGATGAGCAGTTCTTC. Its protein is CASRSGAGEWDEQFF.

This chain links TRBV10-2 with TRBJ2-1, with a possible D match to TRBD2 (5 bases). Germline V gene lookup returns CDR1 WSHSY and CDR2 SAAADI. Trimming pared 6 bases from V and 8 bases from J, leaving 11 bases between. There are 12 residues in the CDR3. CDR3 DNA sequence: TGCGCCAGCAGAGCGACTATCGATGAGCAGTTCTTC. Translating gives CASRATIDEQFF.

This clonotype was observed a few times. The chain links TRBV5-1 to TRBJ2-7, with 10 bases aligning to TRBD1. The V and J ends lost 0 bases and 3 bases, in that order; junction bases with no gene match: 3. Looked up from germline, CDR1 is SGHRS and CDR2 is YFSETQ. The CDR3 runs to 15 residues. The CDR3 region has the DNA TGCGCCAGCAGCTTGGAAGGGACAGGGGTCTACGAGCAGTACTTC. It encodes CASSLEGTGVYEQYF.

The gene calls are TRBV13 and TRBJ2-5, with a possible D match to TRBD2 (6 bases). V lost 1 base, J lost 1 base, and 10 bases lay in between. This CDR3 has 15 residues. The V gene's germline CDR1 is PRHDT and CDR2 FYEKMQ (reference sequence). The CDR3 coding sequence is TGTGCCAGCAGCTTAGAACGGGAGCGCCAAGAGACCCAGTACTTC. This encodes CASSLERERQETQYF.

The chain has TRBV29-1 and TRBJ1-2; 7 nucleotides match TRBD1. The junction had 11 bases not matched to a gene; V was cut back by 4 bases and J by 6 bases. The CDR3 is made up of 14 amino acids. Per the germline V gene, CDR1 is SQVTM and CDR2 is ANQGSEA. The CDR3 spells CSVVGQPNSNGYTF. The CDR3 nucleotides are TGCAGCGTTGTGGGACAGCCAAATTCCAATGGCTACACCTTC.